One and the same sample provided the 17 T cell receptor beta chains below, sequenced in a study of CXCR3-negative and CXCR3-positive naive CD8 T cells. With UMI labels, 5' RACE was used to prepare the TRB cDNA libraries. TCRdb re-analyzed the 5' RACE reads; it lists each CDR3 protein once, without DNA. In all, the sample yields about 62,000 distinct CDR3 sequences. The sample consisted of naive CXCR3- CD8+ T cells from blood. Documented subset: CD45RO-CCR7+CD27+CD95- naive CD8+ T cells lacking CXCR3 (TNR3-). Receptors originate from a human donor in good health. Some clones in this sample may be carry-over from other donors' samples.

The rearrangement joins TRBV6-6 to TRBJ2-3; TCRdb designates TRBD1, a call that cannot be tested without DNA. Germline loops: CDR1 MNHNY, CDR2 SVGAGI (reference sequence). The CDR3 is made up of 18 amino acids. The CDR3 region is CASSYSRDDESNTDTQYF.

This chain links TRBV6-5 with TRBJ2-5; the TRBD1 assignment by TCRdb is unverifiable without DNA. Germline CDR1 is MNHEY and CDR2 is SVGAGI. The CDR3 runs 13 residues. This chain's CDR3 is CASSRQGEETQYF.

The chain is built from TRBV4-3 and TRBJ2-3; the TRBD2 assignment by TCRdb is unverifiable without DNA. Germline CDR1 reads LGHNA; CDR2 reads YSLEER. The CDR3 runs 13 residues. Here the CDR3 reads CASSQVSGDTQYF.

The chain carries TRBV30 and TRBJ1-6; TCRdb's assignment of TRBD1 cannot be checked, as there is no DNA. Germline CDR1 is GTSNPN and CDR2 is SVGIG (reference sequence). The CDR3 sequence is 15 residues long. CDR3 residues: CAWSVQGQGSSPLHF.

This sequence joins TRBV12-3 or TRBV12-4 and TRBJ1-1. CDR3 size: 11 residues. CDR3 sequence reads: CASSEGIEAFF.

V usage is TRBV7-9 and J usage is TRBJ2-1; the TRBD2 assignment by TCRdb is unverifiable without DNA. Germline V gene sequence: CDR1 SEHNR, CDR2 FQNEAQ (reference sequence). The CDR3 has 16 amino acids. The CDR3 is CASSLRTSGSYNEQFF.

The CDR3 sequence: CSVATDGGTEAFF. The chain combines TRBV29-1 with TRBJ1-1; TCRdb proposes TRBD1, but this gene call is untestable without DNA. The CDR3 consists of 13 residues. CDR1 SQVTM and CDR2 ANQGSEA come from the germline V gene.

The chain couples TRBV7-3 to TRBJ2-7; absent DNA, TCRdb's TRBD2 call cannot be checked. The CDR3 runs to 18 residues. Germline CDR1 reads SGHTA; CDR2 reads FQGTGA. The CDR3 spells CASSPDPTGHSFGYEQYF.

The V call is TRBV29-1, the J call TRBJ2-7; TCRdb's D call, TRBD1, is unchecked because there is no DNA. The CDR3 extends over 14 amino acids. Germline V lookup: CDR1 SQVTM, CDR2 ANQGSEA. Here the CDR3 reads CSVVGPETSYEQYF.

The gene calls are TRBV29-1 and TRBJ2-3. Germline values: CDR1 SQVTM, CDR2 ANQGSEA. This CDR3 is built from 13 residues. CDR3 amino acids: CSVVPVSTDTQYF.

The chain recombines TRBV29-1 with TRBJ1-1. Germline V lookup: CDR1 SQVTM, CDR2 ANQGSEA. The CDR3 extends over 13 amino acids. CDR3: CSVEVGMNTEAFF.

The V call is TRBV19, the J call TRBJ1-5. The germline gives CDR1 LNHDA, CDR2 SQIVND (reference sequence). This CDR3 region has 15 residues. The CDR3 protein is CASSISVYSNQPQHF.

The chain couples TRBV20-1 to TRBJ2-1; no DNA is available, so the TRBD2 call from TCRdb remains unchecked. Germline V gene sequence: CDR1 DFQATT, CDR2 SNEGSKA (reference sequence). The CDR3 spans 16 residues. CDR3 in amino acids: CSARLGPRGSDNEQFF.

The chain links TRBV7-6 to TRBJ2-7; TCRdb selects TRBD1, and the lack of DNA leaves this call unchecked. Germline V gene sequence: CDR1 SGHVS, CDR2 FNYEAQ. The CDR3 consists of 15 residues. CDR3 region: CASSLVAPGHHEQYF.

The genes are TRBV5-6 and TRBJ1-6. The CDR3 loop spans 16 amino acids. CDR1 and CDR2 (germline): SGHDT, YYEEEE. CDR3 region: CASSSQESSYNSPLHF.

The chain has TRBV28 and TRBJ1-1; TCRdb lists TRBD1, though no DNA is available to test this call. This CDR3 spans 14 amino acids. The germline V gene encodes CDR1 MDHEN and CDR2 SYDVKM. CDR3 residues: CASASDSRHTEAFF. The whole variable domain, filled in from reference TRBV28 and TRBJ1-1, reads DVKVTQSSRYLVKRTGEKVFLECVQDMDHENMFWYRQDPGLGLRLIYFSYDVKMKEKGDIPEGYSVSREKKERFSLILESASTNQTSMYLCASASDSRHTEAFFGQGTRLTVV.

The chain carries TRBV19 and TRBJ2-3; TCRdb picks TRBD1, but there is no DNA to check that call. The CDR3 runs 12 residues. The germline CDR1 and CDR2 sequences are LNHDA and SQIVND (reference sequence). The CDR3 here is CALGTGTDTQYF.